The entry that follows covers one T cell receptor beta chain sequence. Other DNA sequences in this sample translate to the same CDR3. In the authors' methods: Nucleated cell counts were estimated from reference gene primer amplification. Profiled with immunoSEQ multiplex PCR; TCRdb holds only in-frame clones, not every one. V, J and clone size were drawn from that table, and D and trimming were deduced from the DNA. This sample has around 340,000 clones, with about 86% found just once. The sample belongs to a study of blood T cell repertoires in COVID-19. The V and J ends lost 2 bases and 0 bases respectively, with 5 bases between them. The CDR3 has 14 residues. Germline CDR1 SEHNR, CDR2 FQNEAQ (reference sequence).

The clonotype comes from a man in his thirties or forties with active or convalescent COVID-19. Input material: peripheral blood. The chain uses TRBV7-9 and TRBJ1-3, with D hard to call. CDR3 protein: CASSLLSSGNTIYF. For the CDR3, the DNA is TGTGCCAGCAGCTTACTGAGCTCTGGAAACACCATATATTTT.